These T cell receptor beta chains were read from a single sample in a study of blood T cell repertoires in COVID-19. Only in-frame clones appear in the TCRdb table, and some are missing; sequencing was by immunoSEQ multiplex PCR. The sample has more than 110,000 clones, about 80% seen once. The sample was PBMCs or T cells enriched from blood (not recorded which). These receptors originate from a woman aged 50 to 65 who had recovered from COVID-19. CDR3s leave out the opening cysteine and the closing phenylalanine or tryptophan. The order of the fields is V gene, D gene, J gene, CDR3 length, CDR3 protein. The D gene is left open where the match is weak.

TRBV28	.	TRBJ2-3	13	ASSPGQSSTDTQY
TRBV2	.	TRBJ1-5	11	ASRGQSNQPQH
TRBV7-9	.	TRBJ1-6	14	ANDARSPSERAPLH
TRBV24-1	.	TRBJ1-1	11	ATSEGGTTEAF
TRBV5-1	.	TRBJ2-1	12	ASSLSRGSGEQF
TRBV28	TRBD1	TRBJ1-3	14	ASSTGQGAIGNTIY
TRBV7-9	TRBD1	TRBJ2-7	13	ASSPRTGSSYEQY
TRBV5-1	TRBD1	TRBJ1-6	17	ASRTGTGGRHSYNSPLH
TRBV7-7	.	TRBJ2-1	11	ASSPDSYNEQF
TRBV7-7	.	TRBJ2-1	11	ASSFLQGNEQF
TRBV9	TRBD2	TRBJ2-4	14	ASSVGTGGAKNIQY
TRBV30	.	TRBJ2-7	12	AWSVGASSYEQY
TRBV28	TRBD1	TRBJ1-5	15	ASSFLGGQGSSQPQH
TRBV9	.	TRBJ2-1	15	ASSVNVALVSYNEQF
TRBV30	TRBD2	TRBJ2-3	14	AWSVWAGGTTDTQY
TRBV2	.	TRBJ1-5	12	ASSGQASNQPQH
TRBV6-2/TRBV6-3	TRBD1	TRBJ2-1	16	ASSYSTNKRDRVYEQF
TRBV24-1	.	TRBJ1-1	11	ATSDSGTLEAF
TRBV5-1	.	TRBJ1-1	14	ASSSTGIAQNTEAF
TRBV5-1	.	TRBJ1-4	12	ASRWGSSNEKLF
TRBV2	.	TRBJ1-4	11	ASSAGDGEKLF
TRBV11-2	TRBD2	TRBJ2-3	16	ASSLDIRAGGPLDTQY
TRBV5-6	.	TRBJ2-5	11	ASSLGQQETQY
TRBV4-2	.	TRBJ1-6	16	ASSQLSGGSSYNSPLH
TRBV7-8	TRBD1	TRBJ1-6	13	ASRSRTGEYSPLH
TRBV11-2	TRBD1	TRBJ1-4	16	ASSLDLSGQGVFEKLF
TRBV24-1	TRBD1	TRBJ1-2	11	ATSDFYRGGYT
TRBV7-2	.	TRBJ1-4	13	ASSPRAGRSEKLF
TRBV5-1	TRBD1	TRBJ2-7	13	ASHNAKDRGYEQY